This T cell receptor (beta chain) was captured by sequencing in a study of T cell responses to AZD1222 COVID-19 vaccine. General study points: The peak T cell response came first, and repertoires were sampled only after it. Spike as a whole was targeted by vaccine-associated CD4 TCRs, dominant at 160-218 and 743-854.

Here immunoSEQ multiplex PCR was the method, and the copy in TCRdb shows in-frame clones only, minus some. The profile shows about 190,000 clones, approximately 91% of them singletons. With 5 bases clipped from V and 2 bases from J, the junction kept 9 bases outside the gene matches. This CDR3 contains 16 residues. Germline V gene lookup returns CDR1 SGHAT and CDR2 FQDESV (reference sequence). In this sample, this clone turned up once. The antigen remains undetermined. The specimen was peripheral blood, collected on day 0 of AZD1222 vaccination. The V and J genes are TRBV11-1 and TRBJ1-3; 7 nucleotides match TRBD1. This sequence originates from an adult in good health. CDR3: CASSEYRGETGNTIYF. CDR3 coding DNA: TGTGCCAGCAGCGAGTACAGGGGCGAAACTGGAAACACCATATATTTT.